The TCR beta chain under discussion was sequenced for a study of blood T cell repertoires in COVID-19. Two negative PCRs, clearance, or symptom resolution characterized the recovered Cohort 3 donors. The CDR3 is 16 residues long. V dropped 0 bases and J dropped 0; count of bases not matched to a gene: 2. Germline CDR1 reads SGHRS; CDR2 reads YFSETQ. Sequenced by immunoSEQ multiplex PCR; TCRdb stores in-frame clones only, minus some. The sample consists of 150,000 to 200,000 clones, over 80% of them appearing once. The receptor was isolated from a woman aged 55-69 years who had recovered from COVID-19. The chain uses TRBV5-1 and TRBJ2-1; 8 bases align to TRBD2. Sequencing was carried out using PBMCs or T cells enriched from blood (not recorded which). CDR3 in amino acids: CASSLDSGSSYNEQFF. CDR3 nucleotide sequence: TGCGCCAGCAGCTTGGACAGCGGGAGCTCCTACAATGAGCAGTTCTTC.